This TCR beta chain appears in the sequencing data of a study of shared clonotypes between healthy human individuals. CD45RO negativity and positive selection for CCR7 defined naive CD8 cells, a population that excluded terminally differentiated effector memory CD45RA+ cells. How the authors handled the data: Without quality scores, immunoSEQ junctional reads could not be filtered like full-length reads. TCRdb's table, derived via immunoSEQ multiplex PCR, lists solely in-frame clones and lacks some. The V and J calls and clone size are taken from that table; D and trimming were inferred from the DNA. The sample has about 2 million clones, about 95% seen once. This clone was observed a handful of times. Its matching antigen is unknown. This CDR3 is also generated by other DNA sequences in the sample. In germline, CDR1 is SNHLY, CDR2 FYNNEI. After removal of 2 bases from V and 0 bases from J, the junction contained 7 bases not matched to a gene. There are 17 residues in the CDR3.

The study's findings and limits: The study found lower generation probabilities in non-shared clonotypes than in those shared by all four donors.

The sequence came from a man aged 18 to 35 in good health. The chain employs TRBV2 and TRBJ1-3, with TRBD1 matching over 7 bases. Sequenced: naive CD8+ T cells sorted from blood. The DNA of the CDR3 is TGTGCCAGCAGTGAACCCGAGGACAGGAGCTCTGGAAACACCATATATTTT. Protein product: CASSEPEDRSSGNTIYF.